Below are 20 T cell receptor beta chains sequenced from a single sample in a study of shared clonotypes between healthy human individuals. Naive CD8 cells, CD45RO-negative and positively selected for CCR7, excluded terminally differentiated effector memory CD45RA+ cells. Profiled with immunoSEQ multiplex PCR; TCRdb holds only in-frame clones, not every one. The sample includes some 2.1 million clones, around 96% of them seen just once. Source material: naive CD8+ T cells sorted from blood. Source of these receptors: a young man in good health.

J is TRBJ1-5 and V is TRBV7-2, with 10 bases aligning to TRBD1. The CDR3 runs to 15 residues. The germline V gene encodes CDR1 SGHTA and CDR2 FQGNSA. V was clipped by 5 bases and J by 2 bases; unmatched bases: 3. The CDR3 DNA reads TGTGCCAGCAGCGCGGACAGGGGGGGCAATCAGCCCCAGCATTTT. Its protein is CASSADRGGNQPQHF.

The CDR3 is CASSWPDNQPQHF. CDR3 in DNA: TGTGCCAGTAGTTGGCCGGATAATCAGCCCCAGCATTTT. This sequence joins TRBV19 and TRBJ1-5; D remains unclear. The CDR3 has 13 residues. V was shortened by 5 bases and J by 4 bases, with 9 bases between the two germline ends. Germline values: CDR1 LNHDA, CDR2 SQIVND (reference sequence).

The CDR3 region has the DNA TGCGCCAGCAGCCACCCCGCCGGGTCCTACAATGAGCAGTTCTTC. Amino acids: CASSHPAGSYNEQFF. The rearrangement joins TRBV4-1 to TRBJ2-1; D unclear. The germline gives CDR1 MGHRA, CDR2 YSYEKL. V was cut by 3 bases and J by 1 base, with 10 bases left in between. This CDR3 region has 15 residues.

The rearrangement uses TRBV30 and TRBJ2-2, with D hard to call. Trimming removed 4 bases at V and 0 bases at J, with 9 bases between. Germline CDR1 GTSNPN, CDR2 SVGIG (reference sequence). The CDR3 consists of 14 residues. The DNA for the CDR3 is TGTGCCTGGAATTTGGCAGCGAACACCGGGGAGCTGTTTTTT. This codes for CAWNLAANTGELFF.

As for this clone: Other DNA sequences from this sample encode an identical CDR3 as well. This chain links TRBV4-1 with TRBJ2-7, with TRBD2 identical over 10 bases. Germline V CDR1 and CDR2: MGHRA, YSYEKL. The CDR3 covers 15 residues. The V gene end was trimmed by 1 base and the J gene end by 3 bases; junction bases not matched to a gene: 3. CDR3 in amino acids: CASSQVASGSYEQYF. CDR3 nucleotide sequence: TGCGCCAGCAGCCAAGTCGCTAGCGGGAGCTACGAGCAGTACTTC.

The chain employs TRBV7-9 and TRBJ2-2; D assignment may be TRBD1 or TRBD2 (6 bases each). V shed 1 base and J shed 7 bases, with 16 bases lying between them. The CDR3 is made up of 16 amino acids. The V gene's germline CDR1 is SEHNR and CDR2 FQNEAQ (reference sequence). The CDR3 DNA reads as TGTGCCAGCAGCTTAGGACAGTGGGGGGCCGGCGGGGAGCTGTTTTTT. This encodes CASSLGQWGAGGELFF.

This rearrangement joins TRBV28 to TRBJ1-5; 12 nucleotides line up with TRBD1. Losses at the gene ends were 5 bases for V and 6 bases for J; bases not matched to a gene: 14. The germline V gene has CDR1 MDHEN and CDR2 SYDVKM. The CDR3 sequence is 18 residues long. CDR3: CASSLLRDRGRNGQPQHF. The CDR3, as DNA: TGTGCCAGCAGTCTCCTCCGGGACAGGGGGCGTAATGGTCAGCCCCAGCATTTT.

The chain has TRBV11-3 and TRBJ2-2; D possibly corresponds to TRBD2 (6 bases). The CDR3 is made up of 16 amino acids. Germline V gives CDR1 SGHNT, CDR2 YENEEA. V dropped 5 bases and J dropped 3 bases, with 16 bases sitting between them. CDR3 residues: CASSPGTLLDTGELFF. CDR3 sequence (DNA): TGTGCCAGCAGCCCCGGGACTCTGCTGGACACCGGGGAGCTGTTTTTT.

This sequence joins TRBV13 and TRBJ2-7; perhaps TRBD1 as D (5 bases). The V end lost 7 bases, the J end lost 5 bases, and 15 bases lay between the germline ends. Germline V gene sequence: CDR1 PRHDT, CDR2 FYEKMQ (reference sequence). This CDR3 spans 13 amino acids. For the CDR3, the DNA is TGTGCCAGCACCTCCTTGGACATACACGAGCAGTACTTC. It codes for CASTSLDIHEQYF.

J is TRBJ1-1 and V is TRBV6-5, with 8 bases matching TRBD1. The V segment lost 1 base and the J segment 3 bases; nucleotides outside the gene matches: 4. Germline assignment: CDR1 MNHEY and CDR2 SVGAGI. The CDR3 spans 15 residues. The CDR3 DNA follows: TGTGCCAGCAGTTACTGGACAGGGAGGGACACTGAAGCTTTCTTT. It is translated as CASSYWTGRDTEAFF.

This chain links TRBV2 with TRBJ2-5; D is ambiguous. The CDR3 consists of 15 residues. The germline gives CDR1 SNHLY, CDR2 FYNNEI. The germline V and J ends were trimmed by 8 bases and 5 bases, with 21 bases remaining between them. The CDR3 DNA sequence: TGTGCCAGCCCACCGCGCGAGCTAGGTATTGAGACCCAGTACTTC. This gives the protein CASPPRELGIETQYF.

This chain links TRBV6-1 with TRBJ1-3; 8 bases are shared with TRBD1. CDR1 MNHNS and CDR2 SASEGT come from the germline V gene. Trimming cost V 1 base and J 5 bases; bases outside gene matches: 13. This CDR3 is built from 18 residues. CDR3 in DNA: TGTGCCAGCAGTGAAGGACGGTTGGGTGGGACAGGACGAAACACCATATATTTT. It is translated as CASSEGRLGGTGRNTIYF.

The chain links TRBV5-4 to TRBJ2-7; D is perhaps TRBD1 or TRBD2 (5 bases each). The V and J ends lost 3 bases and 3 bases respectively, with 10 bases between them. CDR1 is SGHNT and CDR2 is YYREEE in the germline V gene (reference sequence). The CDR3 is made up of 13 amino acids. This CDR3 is CASSWDGNYEQYF. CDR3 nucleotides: TGTGCCAGCAGCTGGGACGGCAACTACGAGCAGTACTTC. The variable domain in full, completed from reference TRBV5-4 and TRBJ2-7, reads ETGVTQSPTHLIKTRGQQVTLRCSSQSGHNTVSWYQQALGQGPQFIFQYYREEENGRGNFPPRFSGLQFPNYSSELNVNALELDDSALYLCASSWDGNYEQYFGPGTRLTVT.

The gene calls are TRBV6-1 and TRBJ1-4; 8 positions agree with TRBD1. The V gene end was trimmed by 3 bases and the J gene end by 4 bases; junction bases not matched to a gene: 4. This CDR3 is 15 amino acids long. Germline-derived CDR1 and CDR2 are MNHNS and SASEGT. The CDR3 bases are TGTGCCAGCAGTGACCTGACAGGGGTTAATGAAAAACTGTTTTTT. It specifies CASSDLTGVNEKLFF.

CDR3 loop: CASSPGELEAFF. The CDR3 DNA reads as TGCGCCAGCAGCCCCGGGGAGCTTGAAGCTTTCTTT. The chain couples TRBV5-1 to TRBJ1-1; D remains unclear. The CDR3 is 12 residues long. Trimming took off 4 bases at V and 7 bases at J, with 11 bases between the two ends. Germline-derived CDR1 and CDR2 are SGHRS and YFSETQ.

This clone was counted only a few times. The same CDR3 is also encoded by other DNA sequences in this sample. CDR3 in DNA: TGCGCCAGCAGCCAAGATTTAGCCTACGAGCAGTACTTC. Protein sequence: CASSQDLAYEQYF. The J gene is TRBJ2-7, the V gene TRBV4-3; unclear D gene. The germline V gene has CDR1 LGHNA and CDR2 YSLEER. V gave up 0 bases and J gave up 2 bases, with 5 bases separating them. This CDR3 spans 13 amino acids.

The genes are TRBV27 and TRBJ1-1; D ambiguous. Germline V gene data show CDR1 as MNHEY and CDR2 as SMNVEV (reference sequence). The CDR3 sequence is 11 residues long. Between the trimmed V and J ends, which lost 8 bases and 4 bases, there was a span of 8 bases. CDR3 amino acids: CASGESTEAFF. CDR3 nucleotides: TGTGCCAGCGGGGAAAGCACTGAAGCTTTCTTT.

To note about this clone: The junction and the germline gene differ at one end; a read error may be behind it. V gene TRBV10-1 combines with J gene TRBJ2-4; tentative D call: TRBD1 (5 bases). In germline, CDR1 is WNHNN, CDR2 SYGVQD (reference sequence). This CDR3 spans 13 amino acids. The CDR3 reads CASSESGRDEGDF. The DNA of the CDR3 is TGCGCCAGCAGTGAGTCTGGCAGGGATGAAGGGGACTTC.

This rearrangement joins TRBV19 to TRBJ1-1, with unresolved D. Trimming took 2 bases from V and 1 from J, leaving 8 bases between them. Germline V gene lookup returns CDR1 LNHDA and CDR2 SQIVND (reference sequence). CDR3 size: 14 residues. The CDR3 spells CASSIILENTEAFF. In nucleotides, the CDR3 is TGTGCCAGTAGTATAATTCTTGAGAACACTGAAGCTTTCTTT.

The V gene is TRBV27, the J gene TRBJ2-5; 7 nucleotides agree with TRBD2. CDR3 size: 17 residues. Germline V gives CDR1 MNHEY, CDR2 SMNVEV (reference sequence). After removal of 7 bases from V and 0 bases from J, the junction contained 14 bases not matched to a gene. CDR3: CASKDITGGLYQETQYF. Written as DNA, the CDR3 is TGTGCCAGCAAAGATATTACGGGAGGACTGTACCAAGAGACCCAGTACTTC.